This TCR beta chain was found in a study of molecular identifiers for immune sequencing clone quantification. It was with previously described methods and listed TCR primers that bulk TCR libraries were made. TCRdb re-called the PCR reads with MiXCR, one entry per CDR3 protein. The table has hundreds of thousands of distinct CDR3 sequences, 15% to 20% seen once. Germline loops: CDR1 SGHVS, CDR2 FNYEAQ. The germline V and J ends were trimmed by 2 bases and 2 bases, with 12 bases remaining between them. CDR3 length equals 16 residues. This clonotype showed up just a few times. The source of this sequence is a human donor in good health. Some libraries in this study had Jurkat cell RNA spiked in. Sequencing was performed on naive CD8+ T cells from blood, with Jurkat cell RNA spiked in. The sample's subset: FACS-sorted CD8+CD4-CCR7+CD45RA+ naive T cells. The V gene is TRBV7-6, the J gene TRBJ1-4, with unresolved D. For the CDR3, the DNA is TGTGCCAGCAGCTTATTACGGTTTGGCACTAATGAAAAACTGTTTTTT. Protein: CASSLLRFGTNEKLFF.